This TCR beta chain was captured by sequencing in a study of blood T cell repertoires in COVID-19 (dated by TCRdb to about 2020). As for the study more broadly: The collaborator samples originated in the United States, Italy and Spain and spanned the acute and convalescent phases of COVID-19. The material from the prospective study consisted of cDNA or gDNA derived from T cells, B-cell-depleted T cells, or PBMCs. Where available, HLA class I and class II types were taken from metadata supplied by the sample provider and were not determined by assay-based typing. The samples were drawn from the first 160 participants of the ongoing ImmuneRACE study and from 1,254 subjects provided by 6 global collaborators. The repertoires were made available in a free public database intended to serve as a resource for research on the immune response to SARS-CoV-2. Subjects who had been exposed to COVID-19, were actively infected with it, or had recovered from it provided the deeply sampled blood TCRbeta repertoires that made up the dataset. Nearly every sample came with metadata listing a de-identified subject ID, COVID-19 status, age in years and sex. Results the study describes overall, beyond this receptor: The quantity of clinical and demographic metadata differed by source and by participant and was supplied without curation.

Taken from the germline V gene (reference sequence), the CDR1 and CDR2 loops are SEHNR and FQNEAQ. V is pared back by 3 bases and J by 1 base, with 12 bases lying between the germline termini. The CDR3 contains 15 residues, cysteine and phenylalanine counted. Here the CDR3 DNA is all that survives: 45 bases in frame from base 1. This clone showed up just a few times. Its antigen is not yet known. Base qualities were left out, and no much larger clone turns up one base away. Collaborating institutions collected whole blood in K2EDTA tubes following their own protocols. Collaborator samples were shipped for TCRbeta analysis as frozen whole blood, isolated PBMCs, or DNA extracted from either sample type. TCRbeta CDR3 regions were amplified from genomic DNA by means of the immunoSEQ Assay, a bias-controlled multiplex PCR. Per the original workflow: Within the assay, amplification of reference gene primers was used to estimate how many nucleated cells each sample contained. To quantify the absolute abundance of each unique TCRbeta CDR3 rearrangement, sequence reads were collapsed and filtered. For each sample, productive Simpson clonality was calculated as the square root of Simpson's diversity index over productive rearrangements. The table comes from immuneACCESS by way of TCRdb, which keeps in-frame sequences with V and J called. Part of the clones is missing from these tables; in studies checked, under half for an unresolved V gene and the rest for unknown reasons. That table gives V, J and clone size, and the DNA gave D and trimming. The sample table records roughly 100,000 clones; 82% of these occur just once. The ten largest account for approximately 15% of the sample.

The TCR comes from a woman of 80 years or more with acute or convalescent COVID-19. Recombination connected TRBV7-9 to TRBJ2-5; no D segment can be confidently identified. Sequences were obtained from peripheral blood. Read as DNA, the sequence is TGTGCCAGCAGCTTCCCCCGGAGTAGCCAAGAGACCCAGTACTTC. Translated, it gives CASSFPRSSQETQYF.